The 26 T cell receptor beta chains below were found in one sample sequenced in a study of T cells generated in artificial thymic organoids. Separate semi-nested PCRs amplified TCRalpha and TCRbeta libraries using constant-region reverse primers in TRAC or TRBC. From the 5' RACE reads, TCRdb called clonotypes with MiXCR, one entry per CDR3 protein. The sample shows more than 6,000 distinct CDR3 sequences, around 25% of them seen only once. These receptors' targets are unknown. Human HSPCs were combined with MS5 stroma expressing human DLL1. FACS-sorted CD34+CD3- hematopoietic stem and progenitor cells, with residual T cells removed, seeded the organoids. The source material was naive CD8+ T cells grown in artificial thymic organoids from cord blood stem and progenitor cells. Subset meaning: CD3+TCRalphabeta+CD8SP T cells; for blood, CD45RO-CCR7+ naive CD8+ T cells. Every receptor here comes from a human donor who gave cord blood stem cells for thymic organoid culture, a cardiac surgery patient who gave postnatal thymus, or a blood donor (not recorded which).

This clonotype rates as medium-sized. This chain joins TRBV4-3 and TRBJ1-4; 7 bases align to TRBD1. The V gene's germline CDR1 is LGHNA and CDR2 YSLEER. Unmatched junction bases numbered 8, after V lost 0 bases and J lost 7 bases. The CDR3 contains 16 residues. CDR3: CASSQEIRYRGEKLFF. CDR3 sequence (DNA): TGCGCCAGCAGCCAAGAGATTCGGTACAGGGGTGAAAAACTGTTTTTT.

The chain uses TRBV24-1 and TRBJ1-5; TRBD1 matches at 10 bases. This CDR3 has 16 residues. CDR1 is KGHDR and CDR2 is SFDVKD in the germline V gene. The V gene end was trimmed by 3 bases and the J gene end by 6 bases; junction bases not matched to a gene: 7. The CDR3 region has the DNA TGTGCCACCAGTGATCCGGACAGGGGGGAGGGTCAGCCCCAGCATTTT. Translated, it gives CATSDPDRGEGQPQHF.

The chain links TRBV18 to TRBJ1-1; maybe TRBD1 (5 bases). The ends were cut back, 5 bases at V and 4 bases at J, with 26 bases in the middle. Germline V gene data show CDR1 as KGHSH and CDR2 as LQKENI. This CDR3 has 18 residues. DNA of the CDR3: TGTGCCAGCTCATCCTGGGATGGATGGGGGAGTCGGAGCACTGAAGCTTTCTTT. It codes for CASSSWDGWGSRSTEAFF.

This clonotype occurred a few times. This may come from a read error, since a much larger clone is one base off. The V and J genes are TRBV12-3 or TRBV12-4 and TRBJ2-2; D is unclear. The CDR3 covers 12 residues. The CDR3 sequence: CVSSFSGGELFF. The CDR3 DNA reads TGTGTCAGCAGTTTTTCCGGCGGGGAGCTGTTTTTT.

This clonotype was counted a few times. This chain connects TRBV5-1 to TRBJ2-7, with D perhaps TRBD1 or TRBD2 (5 bases each). Germline V gene lookup returns CDR1 SGHRS and CDR2 YFSETQ. V lost 5 bases and J lost 7, with 19 bases in between. CDR3 length: 14 residues. The CDR3 is CASSGTLGYREQYF. CDR3 nucleotide sequence: TGCGCCAGCAGTGGGACGTTAGGCTATCGGGAGCAGTACTTC.

About this clonotype: This may be a read error, as it is one base from a much larger clone. The rearrangement links TRBV5-5 to TRBJ2-3; 7 bases align to TRBD1. This CDR3 spans 15 amino acids. In germline, CDR1 is SGHKS, CDR2 YYEKEE (reference sequence). CDR3 sequence reads: CASSFKDRSTDTRYF. The CDR3 nucleotides read TGTGCCAGCAGCTTCAAGGACAGGTCCACAGATACGCGGTATTTT.

By sample fraction, this clonotype is medium-sized. The genes are TRBV4-3 and TRBJ1-6; D is undetermined. Germline values: CDR1 LGHNA, CDR2 YSLEER. Trimming shortened V by 1 base and J by 8 bases, and 9 bases separated the two germline ends. This CDR3 is 14 amino acids long. The CDR3 coding sequence is TGCGCCAGCAGCCAAGTAAACATCTATTCACCCCTCCACTTT. Translated: CASSQVNIYSPLHF.

J is TRBJ2-5 and V is TRBV29-1; 7 bases agree with TRBD1. Germline V gene sequence: CDR1 SQVTM, CDR2 ANQGSEA. Trimming cost V 1 base and J 5 bases; bases outside gene matches: 7. CDR3 length: 14 residues. The CDR3 sequence: CSVEARGQVETQYF. The CDR3 bases are TGCAGCGTTGAAGCCCGAGGACAGGTGGAGACCCAGTACTTC.

Details on this clonotype: A much larger clone is a single base away; this may be a read error. The J gene is TRBJ2-1, the V gene TRBV5-1, with D hard to call. From germline, CDR1 is SGHRS and CDR2 YFSETQ. The CDR3 totals 14 residues. For the CDR3, the DNA is TGCGCCAGCAGCTTAGGGTGCTCCCACAATGAGCAGTTCTTC. Its translation: CASSLGCSHNEQFF.

By sample fraction, this clonotype is medium-sized (0.01 to 0.1%). The J gene is TRBJ2-5, the V gene TRBV12-3 or TRBV12-4; possible D gene TRBD2, 5 bases. V lost 5 bases and J lost 1, with 11 bases in between. The CDR3 length is 14 residues. In DNA, the CDR3 is TGTGCCAGCAGTAGGAGGACCCGCCAAGAGACCCAGTACTTC. Translation: CASSRRTRQETQYF.

This clonotype is labeled medium-sized. This chain uses TRBV15 with TRBJ1-5; maybe TRBD1 (5 bases). There are 17 residues in the CDR3. Trimming took off 1 base at V and 2 bases at J, with 15 bases between the two ends. Germline CDR1 LNHNV, CDR2 YYDKDF (reference sequence). The CDR3 region has the DNA TGTGCCACCAGCAGAGGAGGGGCGCGATATGGCAATCAGCCCCAGCATTTT. Its translation is CATSRGGARYGNQPQHF.

The gene calls are TRBV4-3 and TRBJ2-7; D unresolved. Trimming shortened V by 3 bases and J by 4 bases, and 13 bases separated the two germline ends. Germline V lookup: CDR1 LGHNA, CDR2 YSLEER. The CDR3 sequence is 14 residues long. Written as DNA, the CDR3 is TGCGCCAGCAGCCAGGGCCCTTTGGGTTACGAGCAGTACTTC. This translates into CASSQGPLGYEQYF.

This clonotype was seen a handful of times. The chain combines TRBV5-1 with TRBJ1-2; possible D gene TRBD1, 5 bases. Per the germline V gene, CDR1 is SGHRS and CDR2 is YFSETQ. With 7 bases removed from V and 5 bases from J, the gap between germline ends came to 12 bases. The CDR3 extends over 12 amino acids. CDR3 amino acids: CASHRSYYGYTF. The CDR3 coding sequence is TGCGCCAGCCACAGGAGCTATTATGGCTACACCTTC.

The chain uses TRBV9 and TRBJ1-1; tentatively, D is TRBD1 (5 bases). The CDR3 has 17 amino acids. Trimming shortened V by 0 bases and J by 1 base, and 16 bases separated the two germline ends. Germline-derived CDR1 and CDR2 are SGDLS and YYNGEE. CDR3 sequence reads: CASSVGGALPENTEAFF. The CDR3, as DNA: TGTGCCAGCAGCGTAGGAGGGGCTCTACCCGAGAACACTGAAGCTTTCTTT.

This clonotype was found once. This rearrangement joins TRBV6-6 to TRBJ2-5, with D perhaps TRBD2 (5 bases). V gave up 2 bases and J gave up 5 bases, with 12 bases separating them. This CDR3 is 14 amino acids long. The germline V gene encodes CDR1 MNHNY and CDR2 SVGAGI (reference sequence). The CDR3 is CASSYRGSRETQYF. CDR3 sequence (DNA): TGTGCCAGCAGTTACCGTGGGAGCCGGGAGACCCAGTACTTC.

This clonotype counts as medium-sized (0.01 to 0.1%). This chain connects TRBV7-9 to TRBJ1-4, with D uncertain. Germline V lookup: CDR1 SEHNR, CDR2 FQNEAQ (reference sequence). The length of the CDR3 is 14 residues. Trimming took 4 bases from V and 4 from J, leaving 10 bases between them. The CDR3 bases are TGTGCCAGCAGCTCCCGACGGTATAATGAAAAACTGTTTTTT. Protein: CASSSRRYNEKLFF.

CDR3 sequence (DNA): TGCGCCAGCAGCCCGACAGGGTTCACTGAAGCTTTCTTT. Residues: CASSPTGFTEAFF. This rearrangement joins TRBV5-1 to TRBJ1-1, with 7 nucleotides matching TRBD1. The CDR3 extends over 13 amino acids. The V gene end was trimmed by 4 bases and the J gene end by 4 bases; junction bases not matched to a gene: 4. CDR1 and CDR2 (germline): SGHRS, YFSETQ.

Sample share makes this clonotype medium-sized. The rearrangement uses TRBV27 and TRBJ2-1; D might be TRBD1 (5 bases). Germline CDR1 is MNHEY and CDR2 is SMNVEV (reference sequence). This CDR3 comprises 16 residues. V lost 4 bases to trimming and J lost 6 bases, with 19 bases between them. Written as DNA, the CDR3 is TGTGCCAGCAGTTCCCACAGGCTCCCGACGGGCAATGAGCAGTTCTTC. It codes for CASSSHRLPTGNEQFF.

This clonotype was found a few times. The junction departs from germline at one end; a sequencing error may be responsible. This chain connects TRBV2 to TRBJ1-2; the match to TRBD1 covers 8 bases. The V gene's germline CDR1 is SNHLY and CDR2 FYNNEI. This CDR3 region has 19 residues. The CDR3 DNA reads as TGTGCTAGCAGTGAAGCGCTTCAGGGACAGGCGCTTCCTAACTATGGCTACACCTTC. This translates into CASSEALQGQALPNYGYTF.

Note on this clonotype: This CDR3 is missing its conserved last phenylalanine or tryptophan, likely due to a read error. V is TRBV6-1 and J is TRBJ2-5, with a tentative D call TRBD2 (7 bases). The CDR3 has 16 residues. The germline V and J ends were trimmed by 4 bases and 5 bases, with 20 bases remaining between them. Germline V lookup: CDR1 MNHNS, CDR2 SASEGT. CDR3 DNA: TGTGCCAGCAGTGTCCGGGGGGACACCCTGGGGGAGACCCAGTACTCC. Translating it yields CASSVRGDTLGETQYS.

This clonotype is large in the sample. The chain joins TRBV6-5 to TRBJ1-1; no definite D call. The CDR3 spans 13 residues. Trimming pared 8 bases from V and 5 bases from J, leaving 15 bases between. CDR1 and CDR2 from the germline V gene are MNHEY and SVGAGI. The CDR3 loop reads CASSVRIWTEAFF. The DNA of the CDR3 is TGTGCCAGCTCGGTACGAATATGGACTGAAGCTTTCTTT.

Note on this clonotype: The junction departs from the called germline gene at one end, perhaps through a read error. The chain carries TRBV10-3 and TRBJ2-3; 10 bases are a match to TRBD2. CDR3 size: 15 residues. The germline V gene has CDR1 ENHRY and CDR2 SYGVKD. The DNA of the CDR3 is TGTGCCACCAGTGCCCTAGCGGGGGCGGCAGATACGCAGTATTTT. It encodes CATSALAGAADTQYF.

Turning to this clonotype: A single base separates this from a much larger clone, so it may be a read error. V is TRBV5-1 and J is TRBJ2-7, with a possible D match to TRBD1 (6 bases). The CDR3 is 14 residues long. V was cut by 0 bases and J by 5 bases, with 12 bases left in between. Germline loops: CDR1 SGHRS, CDR2 YFSETQ. CDR3 residues: CASSLGQVSHEQYF. CDR3 sequence (DNA): TGCGCCAGCAGCTTGGGACAGGTGTCCCACGAGCAGTACTTC.

The chain joins TRBV3-1 to TRBJ1-6, with TRBD1 matching 8 bases. Trimming removed 5 bases from V and 11 bases from J; junction bases left unmatched: 2. This CDR3 contains 12 residues. The V gene's germline CDR1 is LGHDT and CDR2 YNNKEL (reference sequence). This CDR3 reads CASSGTGPPLHF. CDR3 DNA sequence: TGTGCCAGCAGCGGGACAGGTCCACCCCTCCACTTT.

The CDR3 is CASSELGLEAFF. CDR3 nucleotides: TGCGCCAGCAGTGAGTTAGGGCTTGAAGCTTTCTTT. This chain links TRBV10-2 with TRBJ1-1; no definite D call. Per the germline V gene, CDR1 is WSHSY and CDR2 is SAAADI. V lost 1 base to trimming and J lost 7 bases, with 7 bases between them. CDR3 length: 12 amino acids.

This chain connects TRBV25-1 to TRBJ2-7; D is possibly TRBD2 (6 bases). The V end was cut by 1 base, the J end by 0 bases, with 7 bases between. Germline V gene data show CDR1 as MGHDK and CDR2 as SYGVNS. The CDR3 runs to 14 residues. The CDR3, as DNA: TGTGCCAGCAGTGAATGGCGGGGCTCCTACGAGCAGTACTTC. As protein: CASSEWRGSYEQYF.